This T cell receptor (beta chain) is drawn from a study of cytomegalovirus exposure and HLA in healthy donors. Study in general: Counted in an early data release were roughly 81 million unique TCRs from HLA-typed donors. The study, taken as a whole, reports: Cytomegalovirus-associated status was assigned to 164 TCR beta chains. Associated with HLA alleles at 0.05 false discovery rate in a later analysis were around 17,000 TCR beta sequences. Certain indistinguishable V segments, among them TRBV6-2 and TRBV6-3, were excluded.

Per the germline V gene, CDR1 is LNHNV and CDR2 is YYDKDF (reference sequence). The CDR3 consists of 19 residues. Trimming took 0 bases from V and 1 from J, leaving 22 bases between them. With 60 Vbeta and 13 Jbeta primers, the PCR was carried out. Here immunoSEQ multiplex PCR was the method, and the copy in TCRdb shows in-frame clones only, minus some. The sample spans 35,000 to 45,000 clones; the ten largest clones claim under 5%. Comments on this clone: Its antigen is as yet unknown.

This chain joins TRBV15 and TRBJ2-7; D gene unclear. The origin of this receptor is a male donor in good health and CMV-seronegative. Input material: PBMCs. CDR3 DNA sequence: TGTGCCACCAGCAGAGATCAAGTAGGTGAGAGGTATCTTTCCTACGAGCAGTACTTC. Amino acid sequence: CATSRDQVGERYLSYEQYF.